Sequencing of this TCR beta chain was carried out in a study of T cell responses to AZD1222 COVID-19 vaccine. Study results and caveats: Donor demographics were predominantly white British with a female majority; clonal diversity may be underestimated. Dominant CD4 TCR responses targeted spike regions 160-218 and 743-854.

Doses given second, at about 4 or about 12 weeks, were pooled. The repertoire was sequenced with immunoSEQ multiplex PCR; TCRdb's copy has only in-frame clones and lacks some. The sample yields 72,000 or so clones, 89% seen once. In the case of this clone: Its specificity is unknown.

The CDR3 spans 14 residues. Germline-derived CDR1 and CDR2 are SNHLY and FYNNEI. Trimming shortened V by 3 bases and J by 4 bases, and 11 bases separated the two germline ends. This receptor was identified in an adult who received the AZD1222 COVID-19 vaccine. The chain has TRBV2 and TRBJ2-3, with D maybe TRBD2 (6 bases). The sample here was peripheral blood, taken 28 days after the second AZD1222 dose. The DNA of the CDR3 is TGTGCCAGCAGTGACAGGTGGGGGGCAGATACGCAGTATTTT. It is translated as CASSDRWGADTQYF.